The next 23 T cell receptor beta chains were all read from a single sample in a study of blood T cell repertoires in COVID-19. Clones were read by immunoSEQ multiplex PCR, and TCRdb kept only the in-frame ones, dropping some. This table holds about 480,000 clones, 89% found once. Sequenced sample: peripheral blood. The receptor set was obtained from a man between 18 and 35 years old with COVID-19, enrolled during active disease.

The chain links TRBV4-1 to TRBJ2-5; tentative D call: TRBD2 (6 bases). Germline V gives CDR1 MGHRA, CDR2 YSYEKL. The CDR3 is 15 residues long. V gave up 0 bases and J gave up 4 bases, with 12 bases separating them. As DNA, the CDR3 is TGCGCCAGCAGCCAAGAGGACTACTTAGGAGAGACCCAGTACTTC. Its translation is CASSQEDYLGETQYF.

The CDR3 DNA follows: TGTGCCAGCAGCTTAGCGACCCGGACTAGCGGCCTCACAGATACGCAGTATTTT. It codes for CASSLATRTSGLTDTQYF. The V and J genes are TRBV7-9 and TRBJ2-3; the match to TRBD2 covers 10 bases. Germline-derived CDR1 and CDR2 are SEHNR and FQNEAQ (reference sequence). The CDR3 consists of 18 residues. V gave up 0 bases and J gave up 2 bases; unmatched junction bases: 8.

The gene calls are TRBV6-2 or TRBV6-3 and TRBJ1-2, with TRBD1 identical over 9 bases. CDR1 and CDR2 from the germline V gene are MNHEY and SVGEGT. CDR3 length equals 14 residues. V lost 5 bases to trimming and J lost 8 bases; unmatched junction nucleotides: 9. This CDR3 is CASSHRDRAQGYTF. CDR3 bases: TGTGCCAGCAGTCATCGGGACAGGGCACAGGGCTACACCTTC.

The gene calls are TRBV25-1 and TRBJ2-5; the D is unclear. Germline CDR1 is MGHDK and CDR2 is SYGVNS. The length of the CDR3 is 13 residues. Trimming stripped 0 bases from V and 4 bases from J, with 6 bases between. CDR3 sequence: CASSEYVRETQYF. The CDR3, as DNA: TGTGCCAGCAGTGAATATGTCCGAGAGACCCAGTACTTC.

Details on this clone: Additional DNA sequences in this sample encode the identical CDR3. The chain employs TRBV12-3 or TRBV12-4 and TRBJ2-5; TRBD1 matches at 11 bases. With 5 bases clipped from V and 5 bases from J, the junction kept 1 base outside the gene matches. This CDR3 is 13 amino acids long. CDR3 sequence: CASSRDRGETQYF. The CDR3 region has the DNA TGTGCCAGCAGTCGGGACAGGGGGGAGACCCAGTACTTC.

The chain recombines TRBV11-2 with TRBJ1-1; TRBD1 aligns across 8 bases. This CDR3 is built from 15 residues. Germline V gene lookup returns CDR1 SGHAT and CDR2 FQNNGV. The junction had 7 bases not matched to a gene; V was cut back by 1 base and J by 6 bases. The CDR3 protein is CASSLGDRLGSEAFF. The CDR3 DNA reads as TGTGCCAGCAGCTTAGGGGACAGGCTGGGCTCTGAAGCTTTCTTT.

This clone was recorded a few times. The V call is TRBV4-2, the J call TRBJ2-3; the D gene is possibly TRBD1 (6 bases). CDR1 and CDR2 (germline): LGHNA, YNFKEQ. This CDR3 is built from 16 residues. The germline V and J ends were trimmed by 0 bases and 4 bases, with 14 bases remaining between them. CDR3 sequence: CASSQDRGSGADTQYF. The CDR3 nucleotides read TGTGCCAGCAGCCAAGACCGGGGTTCAGGGGCAGATACGCAGTATTTT.

V gene TRBV15 combines with J gene TRBJ2-5; 10 bases are a match to TRBD2. In germline, CDR1 is LNHNV, CDR2 YYDKDF (reference sequence). CDR3 size: 17 residues. Trimming removed 6 bases from V and 4 bases from J; junction bases left unmatched: 14. CDR3 DNA: TGTGCCACCAGTCCGACGGGCGGGACTAGCGACAGAGAGACCCAGTACTTC. Its protein is CATSPTGGTSDRETQYF.

The chain is built from TRBV3-1 (or the pseudogene TRBV3-2) and TRBJ2-1; 9 positions match TRBD1. The germline V gene encodes CDR1 LGHDT and CDR2 YNNKEL (reference sequence). The CDR3 contains 13 residues. Trimming cost V 5 bases and J 10 bases; bases outside gene matches: 6. The CDR3 nucleotides are TGTGCCAGCAGCGCACAGGGGGCCGCCGAGCAGTTCTTC. Protein product: CASSAQGAAEQFF.

The chain joins TRBV18 to TRBJ2-3; D unresolved. Trimming stripped 6 bases from V and 6 bases from J, with 19 bases between. The germline CDR1 and CDR2 sequences are KGHSH and LQKENI. The CDR3 has 15 residues. Here the CDR3 reads CASSPGMVAWDTQYF. The CDR3 bases are TGTGCCAGCTCCCCTGGCATGGTGGCTTGGGATACGCAGTATTTT.

The genes are TRBV27 and TRBJ1-1; possibly TRBD1 for D (6 bases). The CDR3 contains 13 residues. Trimming removed 3 bases at V and 5 bases at J, with 10 bases between. Per germline, CDR1 MNHEY and CDR2 SMNVEV (reference sequence). CDR3 coding DNA: TGTGCCAGCAGTTTTACAGGGCAAACTGAAGCTTTCTTT. It translates to CASSFTGQTEAFF.

The genes are TRBV6-4 and TRBJ2-3, with 9 positions matching TRBD2. Trimming at V came to 4 bases and at J to 6 bases, leaving 8 bases not matched to a gene. The CDR3 covers 15 residues. CDR1 is MRHNA and CDR2 is SNTAGT in the germline V gene. The CDR3 spells CASSGGGRACDTQYF. CDR3 nucleotides: TGTGCCAGCAGTGGAGGCGGGAGGGCCTGTGATACGCAGTATTTT.

This clone was recorded only once. This chain's CDR3 is CASSEALSGSIEQFF. In DNA, the CDR3 is TGTGCCAGCAGTGAAGCGCTTAGCGGGAGTATTGAGCAGTTCTTC. The chain is built from TRBV2 and TRBJ2-1; TRBD2 matches at 9 bases. The trim removed 0 bases at V and 9 bases at J, leaving 6 bases unmatched. CDR1 is SNHLY and CDR2 is FYNNEI in the germline V gene. The CDR3 has 15 amino acids.

The rearrangement links TRBV3-1 (or the pseudogene TRBV3-2) to TRBJ1-3; D remains ambiguous. Germline values: CDR1 LGHDT, CDR2 YNNKEL (reference sequence). Trimming stripped 1 base from V and 6 bases from J, with 7 bases between. The CDR3 length is 13 residues. The CDR3 loop is CASSQVAENTIYF. CDR3 nucleotides: TGTGCCAGCAGCCAAGTAGCTGAAAACACCATATATTTT.

The sample holds one count of this clone. This rearrangement joins TRBV6-5 to TRBJ2-7, with a weak D call TRBD1 (6 bases). CDR3 length: 15 amino acids. Germline V gives CDR1 MNHEY, CDR2 SVGAGI. Trimming took 0 bases from V and 3 from J, leaving 12 bases between them. The CDR3 DNA follows: TGTGCCAGCAGTTACTCGGGAACAGGGAACTACGAGCAGTACTTC. Its protein is CASSYSGTGNYEQYF.

This chain joins TRBV30 and TRBJ2-7; TRBD1 is a possible D gene (6 bases). CDR3 length: 11 residues. V shed 7 bases and J shed 4 bases, with 11 bases lying between them. CDR1 is GTSNPN and CDR2 is SVGIG in the germline V gene (reference sequence). The CDR3 sequence is CALNRGYEQYF. The DNA of the CDR3 is TGTGCCTTGAATAGGGGGTACGAGCAGTACTTC.

The chain combines TRBV7-9 with TRBJ2-7; D is perhaps TRBD2 (6 bases). Germline V CDR1 and CDR2: SEHNR, FQNEAQ (reference sequence). Trimming stripped 2 bases from V and 3 bases from J, with 17 bases between. The CDR3 totals 16 residues. CDR3 in amino acids: CASSLLTWGTDYEQYF. Written as DNA, the CDR3 is TGTGCCAGCAGCTTATTAACGTGGGGGACTGACTACGAGCAGTACTTC.

This clone was seen once. V usage is TRBV28 and J usage is TRBJ2-3; 9 nucleotides agree with TRBD1. Germline CDR1 is MDHEN and CDR2 is SYDVKM. Trimming at V came to 7 bases and at J to 3 bases, leaving 11 bases not matched to a gene. This CDR3 contains 16 residues. CDR3 nucleotide sequence: TGTGCCAGCAAGAGTGCCGGGACAGGGCCTACAGATACGCAGTATTTT. It is translated as CASKSAGTGPTDTQYF.

This clone is a singleton in its sample. The chain joins TRBV15 to TRBJ1-4, with D maybe TRBD1 (5 bases). This CDR3 has 15 amino acids. Between the trimmed V and J ends, which lost 1 base and 8 bases, there was a span of 14 bases. Germline assignment: CDR1 LNHNV and CDR2 YYDKDF (reference sequence). The CDR3 is CATSRGTTQGEKLFF. CDR3 bases: TGTGCCACCAGCAGAGGGACAACTCAAGGGGAAAAACTGTTTTTT.

The chain carries TRBV7-9 and TRBJ2-3; weak D call: TRBD1 (6 bases). Germline V gene data show CDR1 as SEHNR and CDR2 as FQNEAQ (reference sequence). The V end lost 5 bases, the J end lost 0 bases, and 12 bases lay between the germline ends. The CDR3 contains 15 residues. The CDR3 reads CASSPLQGSTDTQYF. CDR3 nucleotides: TGTGCCAGCAGCCCCCTGCAGGGGAGCACAGATACGCAGTATTTT.

This clone was observed a handful of times. The chain carries TRBV3-1 (or the pseudogene TRBV3-2) and TRBJ2-2; D is possibly TRBD2 (6 bases). Trimming stripped 6 bases from V and 4 bases from J, with 15 bases between. The CDR3 has 15 residues. Germline V gene sequence: CDR1 LGHDT, CDR2 YNNKEL (reference sequence). The CDR3 nucleotides are TGTGCCAGCAGATGGAGGGCGGCGGCCACCGGGGAGCTGTTTTTT. Residues: CASRWRAAATGELFF.

The V call is TRBV10-3, the J call TRBJ2-3; tentative D call: TRBD1 (6 bases). Germline CDR1 ENHRY, CDR2 SYGVKD. This CDR3 has 16 amino acids. Trimming stripped 3 bases from V and 2 bases from J, with 15 bases between. The CDR3 sequence: CAISDRPGVNTDTQYF. The DNA for the CDR3 is TGTGCCATCAGTGATAGGCCAGGGGTGAACACAGATACGCAGTATTTT.

The chain links TRBV4-1 to TRBJ2-3, with 10 positions matching TRBD2. Germline CDR1 reads MGHRA; CDR2 reads YSYEKL. There are 18 residues in the CDR3. J was trimmed by 3 bases and V by 1 base; bases with no gene match: 10. The CDR3 DNA follows: TGCGCCAGCAGCCAAGGGTTAGCGGGGGGCGTTAGTACAGATACGCAGTATTTT. Encoded protein: CASSQGLAGGVSTDTQYF.